This TCR beta chain was identified in a study of Graves' ophthalmopathy and Graves' hyperthyroidism. On the study more broadly: Peripheral blood was obtained at first diagnosis, ahead of any treatment.

Overall study findings and caveats: Most expanded clonotypes from thyroid (those above 0.001 frequency) were also found in blood.

In its sample, this clonotype was seen a few times. Its cognate antigen is unknown. From RNA, the CDR3 regions of TCR beta chains were amplified and sequenced. First-round RT-PCR used HTBI primers; second-round multiplex PCR followed. TCRdb called the multiplex PCR reads again in MiXCR, with one record for every CDR3 protein. The sample includes over 650,000 distinct CDR3 sequences, just over 40% seen only once; the top ten take more than 3%. CDR3 size: 14 residues. Trimming removed 5 bases at V and 5 bases at J, with 15 bases between. PBMCs were isolated from an approximately 10 ml sample of fresh peripheral blood.

The chain employs TRBV12-3 or TRBV12-4 and TRBJ2-5, with D maybe TRBD1 (5 bases). The material sequenced was peripheral blood. This TCR came from an adult man with Graves' ophthalmopathy. For the CDR3, the DNA is TGTGCCAGCAGTCCAATTCAGGGATCCGAGACCCAGTACTTC. Residues: CASSPIQGSETQYF.